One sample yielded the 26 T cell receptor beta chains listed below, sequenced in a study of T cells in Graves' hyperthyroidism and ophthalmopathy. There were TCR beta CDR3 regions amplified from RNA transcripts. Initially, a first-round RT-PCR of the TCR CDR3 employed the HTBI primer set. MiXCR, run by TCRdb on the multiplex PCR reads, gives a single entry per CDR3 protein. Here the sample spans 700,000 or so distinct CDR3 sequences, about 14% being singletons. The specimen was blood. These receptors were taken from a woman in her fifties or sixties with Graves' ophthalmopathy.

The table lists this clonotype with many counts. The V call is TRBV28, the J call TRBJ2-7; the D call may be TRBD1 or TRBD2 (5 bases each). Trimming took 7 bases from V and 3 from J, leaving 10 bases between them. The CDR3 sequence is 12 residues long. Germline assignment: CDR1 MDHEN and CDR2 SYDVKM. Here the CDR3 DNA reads TGTGCCAGCAACCGGGGCTTCTACGAGCAGTACTTC. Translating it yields CASNRGFYEQYF. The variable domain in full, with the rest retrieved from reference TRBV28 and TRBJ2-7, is DVKVTQSSRYLVKRTGEKVFLECVQDMDHENMFWYRQDPGLGLRLIYFSYDVKMKEKGDIPEGYSVSREKKERFSLILESASTNQTSMYLCASNRGFYEQYFGPGTRLTVT.

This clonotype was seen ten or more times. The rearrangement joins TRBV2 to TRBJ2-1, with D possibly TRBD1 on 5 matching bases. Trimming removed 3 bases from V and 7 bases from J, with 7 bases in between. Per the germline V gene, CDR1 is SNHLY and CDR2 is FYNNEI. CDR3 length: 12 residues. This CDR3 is CASSDRGNEQFF. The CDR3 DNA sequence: TGTGCCAGCAGTGATAGGGGAAATGAGCAGTTCTTC.

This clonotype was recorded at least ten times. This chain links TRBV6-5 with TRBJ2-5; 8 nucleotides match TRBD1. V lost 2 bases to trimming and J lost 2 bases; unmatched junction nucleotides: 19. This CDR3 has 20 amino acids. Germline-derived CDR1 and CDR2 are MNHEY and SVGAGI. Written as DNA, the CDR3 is TGTGCCAGCAGTTACCGGGTGACAGGGGAAGCAAGCCTATATCAAGAGACCCAGTACTTC. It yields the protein CASSYRVTGEASLYQETQYF.

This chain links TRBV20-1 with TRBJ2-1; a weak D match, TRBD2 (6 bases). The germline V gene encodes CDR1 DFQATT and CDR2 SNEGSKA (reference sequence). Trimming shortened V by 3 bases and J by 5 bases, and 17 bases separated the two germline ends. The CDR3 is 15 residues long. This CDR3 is CSASSSVGLNNEQFF. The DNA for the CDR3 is TGCAGTGCTAGCTCTTCAGTAGGACTAAACAATGAGCAGTTCTTC.

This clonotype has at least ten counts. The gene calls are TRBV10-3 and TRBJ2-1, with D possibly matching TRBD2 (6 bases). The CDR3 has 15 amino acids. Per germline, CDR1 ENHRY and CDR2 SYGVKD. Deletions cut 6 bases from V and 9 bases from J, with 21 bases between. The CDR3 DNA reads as TGTGCCATCAGACAGACCGGGGGAGTTAAACTTGAGCAGTTCTTC. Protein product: CAIRQTGGVKLEQFF.

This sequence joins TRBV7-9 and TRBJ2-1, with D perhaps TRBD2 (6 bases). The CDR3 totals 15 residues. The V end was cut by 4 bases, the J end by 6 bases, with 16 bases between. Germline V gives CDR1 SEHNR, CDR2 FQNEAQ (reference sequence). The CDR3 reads CASSSRRGFGNEQFF. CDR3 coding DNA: TGTGCCAGCAGCTCCCGGAGGGGTTTTGGCAATGAGCAGTTCTTC.

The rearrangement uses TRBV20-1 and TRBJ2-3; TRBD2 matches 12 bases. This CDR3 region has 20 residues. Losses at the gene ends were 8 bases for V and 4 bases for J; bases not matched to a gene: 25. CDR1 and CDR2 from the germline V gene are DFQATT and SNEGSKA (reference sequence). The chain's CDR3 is CSLTGGLAGGPGSIPDTQYF. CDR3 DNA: TGCAGTCTGACAGGGGGCCTAGCGGGAGGGCCGGGAAGTATTCCAGATACGCAGTATTTT.

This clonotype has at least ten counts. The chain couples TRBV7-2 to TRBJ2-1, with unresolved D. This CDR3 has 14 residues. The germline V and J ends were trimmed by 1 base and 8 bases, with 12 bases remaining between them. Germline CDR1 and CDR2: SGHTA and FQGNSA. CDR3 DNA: TGTGCCAGCAGCTTAGTTCAGTCTTGGGATGAGCAGTTCTTC. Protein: CASSLVQSWDEQFF.

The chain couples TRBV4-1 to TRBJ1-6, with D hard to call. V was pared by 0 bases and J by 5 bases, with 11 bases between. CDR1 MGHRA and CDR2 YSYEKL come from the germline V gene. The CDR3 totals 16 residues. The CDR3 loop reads CASSQDRNRNNSPLHF. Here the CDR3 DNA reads TGCGCCAGCAGCCAAGATCGTAACAGAAATAATTCACCCCTCCACTTT.

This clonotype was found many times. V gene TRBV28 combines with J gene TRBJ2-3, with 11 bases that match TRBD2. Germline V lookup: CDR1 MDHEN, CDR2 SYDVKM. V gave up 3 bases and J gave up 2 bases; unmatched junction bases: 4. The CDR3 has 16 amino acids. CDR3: CASSLLAGGHTDTQYF. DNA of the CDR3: TGTGCCAGCAGTTTGCTAGCGGGAGGCCACACAGATACGCAGTATTTT. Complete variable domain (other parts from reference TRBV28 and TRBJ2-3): DVKVTQSSRYLVKRTGEKVFLECVQDMDHENMFWYRQDPGLGLRLIYFSYDVKMKEKGDIPEGYSVSREKKERFSLILESASTNQTSMYLCASSLLAGGHTDTQYFGPGTRLTVL.

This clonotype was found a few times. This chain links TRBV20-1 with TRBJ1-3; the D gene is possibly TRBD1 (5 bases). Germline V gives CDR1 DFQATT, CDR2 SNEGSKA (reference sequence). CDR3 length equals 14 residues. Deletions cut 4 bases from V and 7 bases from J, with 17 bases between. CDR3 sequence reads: CSATGTSMGNTIYF. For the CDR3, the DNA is TGCAGTGCTACCGGGACCTCCATGGGTAACACCATATATTTT.

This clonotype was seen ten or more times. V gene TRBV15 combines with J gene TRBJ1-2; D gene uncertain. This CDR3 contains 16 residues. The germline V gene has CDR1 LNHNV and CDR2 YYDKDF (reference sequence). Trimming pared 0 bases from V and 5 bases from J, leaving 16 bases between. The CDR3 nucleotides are TGTGCCACCAGCAGAGAGCGGGCAGAAGAGATTTATGGCTACACCTTC. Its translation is CATSRERAEEIYGYTF.

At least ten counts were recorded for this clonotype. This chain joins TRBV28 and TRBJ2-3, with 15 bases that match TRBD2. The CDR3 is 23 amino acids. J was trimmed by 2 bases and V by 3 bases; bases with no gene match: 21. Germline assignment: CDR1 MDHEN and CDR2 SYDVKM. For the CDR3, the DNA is TGTGCCAGCAGTTTTCTGGGACTAGCGGGAGGAACAGAACCGGAAAAAATCACAGATACGCAGTATTTT. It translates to CASSFLGLAGGTEPEKITDTQYF.

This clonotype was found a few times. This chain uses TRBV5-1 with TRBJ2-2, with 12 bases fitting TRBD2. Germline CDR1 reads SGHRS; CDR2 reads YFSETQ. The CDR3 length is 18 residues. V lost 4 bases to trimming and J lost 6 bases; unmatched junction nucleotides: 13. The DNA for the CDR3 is TGCGCCAGCAGCGCCCGACTAGCGGGAGCGTTTTTGGCCGGGGAGCTGTTTTTT. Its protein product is CASSARLAGAFLAGELFF. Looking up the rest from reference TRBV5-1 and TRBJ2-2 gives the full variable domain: KAGVTQTPRYLIKTRGQQVTLSCSPISGHRSVSWYQQTPGQGLQFLFEYFSETQRNKGNFPGRFSGRQFSNSRSEMNVSTLELGDSALYLCASSARLAGAFLAGELFFGEGSRLTVL.

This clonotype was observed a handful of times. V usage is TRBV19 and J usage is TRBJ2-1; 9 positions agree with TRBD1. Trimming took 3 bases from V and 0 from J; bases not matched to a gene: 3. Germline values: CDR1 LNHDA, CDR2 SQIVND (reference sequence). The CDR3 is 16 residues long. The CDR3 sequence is CASSIPTGGSYNEQFF. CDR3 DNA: TGTGCCAGTAGTATCCCGACAGGGGGCTCCTACAATGAGCAGTTCTTC. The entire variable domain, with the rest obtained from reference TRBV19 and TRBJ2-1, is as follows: DGGITQSPKYLFRKEGQNVTLSCEQNLNHDAMYWYRQDPGQGLRLIYYSQIVNDFQKGDIAEGYSVSREKKESFPLTVTSAQKNPTAFYLCASSIPTGGSYNEQFFGPGTRLTVL.

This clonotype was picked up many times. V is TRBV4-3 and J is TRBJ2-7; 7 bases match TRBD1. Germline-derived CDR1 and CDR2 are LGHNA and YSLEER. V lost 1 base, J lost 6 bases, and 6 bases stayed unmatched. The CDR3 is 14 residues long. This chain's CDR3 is CASSQGDRAGEQYF. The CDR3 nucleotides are TGCGCCAGCAGCCAAGGTGACAGGGCTGGCGAGCAGTACTTC.

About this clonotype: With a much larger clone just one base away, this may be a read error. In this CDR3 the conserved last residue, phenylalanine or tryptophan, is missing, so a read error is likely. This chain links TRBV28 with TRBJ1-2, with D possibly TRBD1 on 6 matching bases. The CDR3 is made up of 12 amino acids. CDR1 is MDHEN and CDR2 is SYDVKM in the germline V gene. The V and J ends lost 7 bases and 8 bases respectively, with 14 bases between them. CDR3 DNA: TGTGCCAGCAAGGGGGAAACGAGGGGCTACACCCTC. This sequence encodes CASKGETRGYTL.

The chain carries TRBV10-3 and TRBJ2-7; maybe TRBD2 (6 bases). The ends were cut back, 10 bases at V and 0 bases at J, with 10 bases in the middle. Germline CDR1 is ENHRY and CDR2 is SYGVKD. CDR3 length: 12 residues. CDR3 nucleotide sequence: TGTGCCACTCGGGAGACCTCCTACGAGCAGTACTTC. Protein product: CATRETSYEQYF.

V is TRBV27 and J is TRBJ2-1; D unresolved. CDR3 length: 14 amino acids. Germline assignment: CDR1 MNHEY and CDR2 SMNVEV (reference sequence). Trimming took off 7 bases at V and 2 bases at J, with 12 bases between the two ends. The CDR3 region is CASTDQAPYNEQFF. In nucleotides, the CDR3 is TGTGCCAGCACCGATCAAGCACCCTACAATGAGCAGTTCTTC.

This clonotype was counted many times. This chain's CDR3 is CSESLAGVDTQYF. The CDR3 DNA reads TGCAGCGAATCTCTAGCGGGAGTCGATACGCAGTATTTT. The gene calls are TRBV20-1 and TRBJ2-3; 10 bases map to TRBD2. In germline, CDR1 is DFQATT, CDR2 SNEGSKA (reference sequence). The CDR3 has 13 amino acids.

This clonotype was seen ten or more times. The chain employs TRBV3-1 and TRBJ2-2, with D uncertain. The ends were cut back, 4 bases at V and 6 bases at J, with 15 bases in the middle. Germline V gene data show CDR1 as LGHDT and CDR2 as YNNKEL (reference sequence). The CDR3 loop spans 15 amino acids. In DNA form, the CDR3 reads TGTGCCAGCAGCCGTCGAGAAGGGTATGCCGGGGAGCTGTTTTTT. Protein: CASSRREGYAGELFF.

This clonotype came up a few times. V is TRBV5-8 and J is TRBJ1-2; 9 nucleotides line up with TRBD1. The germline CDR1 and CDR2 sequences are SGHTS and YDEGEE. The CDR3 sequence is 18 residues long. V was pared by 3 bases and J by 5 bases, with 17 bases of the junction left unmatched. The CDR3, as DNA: TGTGCCAGCAGCTATTACGGGACAGGGAAACAATTCTATTATGGCTACACCTTC. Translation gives CASSYYGTGKQFYYGYTF. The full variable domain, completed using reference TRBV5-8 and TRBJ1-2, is EAGVTQSPTHLIKTRGQQATLRCSPISGHTSVYWYQQALGLGLQFLLWYDEGEERNRGNFPPRFSGRQFPNYSSELNVNALELEDSALYLCASSYYGTGKQFYYGYTFGSGTRLTVV.

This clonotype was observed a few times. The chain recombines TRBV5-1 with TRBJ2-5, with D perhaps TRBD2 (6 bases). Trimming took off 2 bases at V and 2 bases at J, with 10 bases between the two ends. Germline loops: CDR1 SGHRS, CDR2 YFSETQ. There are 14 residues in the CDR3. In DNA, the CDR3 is TGCGCCAGCAGCTTCAGCGGGCTTCAAGAGACCCAGTACTTC. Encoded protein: CASSFSGLQETQYF. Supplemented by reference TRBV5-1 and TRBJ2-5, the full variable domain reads KAGVTQTPRYLIKTRGQQVTLSCSPISGHRSVSWYQQTPGQGLQFLFEYFSETQRNKGNFPGRFSGRQFSNSRSEMNVSTLELGDSALYLCASSFSGLQETQYFGPGTRLLVL.

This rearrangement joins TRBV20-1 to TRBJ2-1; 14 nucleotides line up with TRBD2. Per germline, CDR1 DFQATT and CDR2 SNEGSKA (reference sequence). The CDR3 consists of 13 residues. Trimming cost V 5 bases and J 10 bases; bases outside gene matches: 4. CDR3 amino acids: CSAGTSGRGEQFF. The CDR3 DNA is TGCAGTGCTGGGACTAGCGGGAGAGGCGAGCAGTTCTTC.

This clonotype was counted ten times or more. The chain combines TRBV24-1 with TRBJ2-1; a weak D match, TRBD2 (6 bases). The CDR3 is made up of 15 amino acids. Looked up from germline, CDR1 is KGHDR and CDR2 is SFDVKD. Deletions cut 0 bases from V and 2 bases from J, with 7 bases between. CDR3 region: CATSDLKRAYNEQFF. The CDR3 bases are TGTGCCACCAGTGATTTGAAGCGGGCCTACAATGAGCAGTTCTTC.

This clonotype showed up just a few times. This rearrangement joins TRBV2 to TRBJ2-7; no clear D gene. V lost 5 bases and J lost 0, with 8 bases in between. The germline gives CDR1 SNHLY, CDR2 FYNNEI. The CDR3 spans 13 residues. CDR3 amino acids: CASSRSFSYEQYF. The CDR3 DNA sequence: TGTGCCAGCAGTCGAAGCTTCTCCTACGAGCAGTACTTC.